These 26 T cell receptor beta chains were sequenced from one sample in a study of T cell responses to AZD1222 COVID-19 vaccine. Only in-frame clones appear in the TCRdb table, and some are missing; sequencing was by immunoSEQ multiplex PCR. This sample yields 99,000 or so clones, of which 82% are seen a single time; more than 4.5% belongs to the top ten. The sample here was peripheral blood, taken on day 0 of AZD1222 vaccination. These receptor sequences come from an adult in good health.

This chain uses TRBV5-4 with TRBJ1-1, with 7 bases lining up with TRBD1. V was pared by 4 bases and J by 4 bases, with 10 bases of the junction left unmatched. Germline-derived CDR1 and CDR2 are SGHNT and YYREEE (reference sequence). This CDR3 spans 15 amino acids. This CDR3 reads CASSRGSQGFTEAFF. The CDR3 nucleotides read TGTGCCAGCAGCCGGGGGTCACAGGGGTTCACTGAAGCTTTCTTT.

The genes are TRBV25-1 and TRBJ1-4; D is unresolved. Per germline, CDR1 MGHDK and CDR2 SYGVNS. There are 13 residues in the CDR3. Trimming stripped 7 bases from V and 7 bases from J, with 13 bases between. CDR3 nucleotide sequence: TGTGCCAGCAATTCGAAAGTGGGTGAAAAACTGTTTTTT. Translated: CASNSKVGEKLFF. The whole variable domain, filled in from reference TRBV25-1 and TRBJ1-4, reads EADIYQTPRYLVIGTGKKITLECSQTMGHDKMYWYQQDPGMELHLIHYSYGVNSTEKGDLSSESTVSRIRTEHFPLTLESARPSHTSQYLCASNSKVGEKLFFGSGTQLSVL.

The V call is TRBV9, the J call TRBJ2-1, with D tentatively TRBD1 (5 bases). V was shortened by 1 base and J by 8 bases, with 16 bases between the two germline ends. This CDR3 spans 15 amino acids. The germline gives CDR1 SGDLS, CDR2 YYNGEE. CDR3 in DNA: TGTGCCAGCAGCGTAAGGCGGTCCGGCAGGGATGAGCAGTTCTTC. This translates into CASSVRRSGRDEQFF.

CDR3 nucleotide sequence: TGTGCCAGCAGCTTCGAGGGCGCGGAATCACCCCTCCACTTT. Protein sequence: CASSFEGAESPLHF. The gene calls are TRBV7-2 and TRBJ1-6; the D is unclear. The germline V gene has CDR1 SGHTA and CDR2 FQGNSA. With 3 bases removed from V and 10 bases from J, the gap between germline ends came to 13 bases. The CDR3 runs 14 residues.

The chain links TRBV9 to TRBJ1-4; 9 bases map to TRBD1. Germline V gives CDR1 SGDLS, CDR2 YYNGEE. This CDR3 spans 15 amino acids. V was clipped by 3 bases and J by 10 bases; unmatched bases: 10. The CDR3 is CASSAGQGPLGKLFF. As DNA, the CDR3 is TGTGCCAGCAGCGCCGGACAGGGGCCGTTGGGAAAACTGTTTTTT.

The J gene is TRBJ1-2, the V gene TRBV6-5; D unclear. The ends were cut back, 6 bases at V and 4 bases at J, with 15 bases in the middle. This CDR3 is 14 amino acids long. Germline V gene lookup returns CDR1 MNHEY and CDR2 SVGAGI. The CDR3 DNA sequence: TGTGCCAGCAGGAACGGGGATGGAAGCTATGGCTACACCTTC. This encodes CASRNGDGSYGYTF.

The J gene is TRBJ2-1, the V gene TRBV2, with a weak D call TRBD1 (6 bases). Trimming pared 3 bases from V and 0 bases from J, leaving 9 bases between. CDR1 SNHLY and CDR2 FYNNEI come from the germline V gene. The CDR3 length is 15 residues. CDR3 DNA sequence: TGTGCCAGCAGTGAGCAGGGGTTCTCCTACAATGAGCAGTTCTTC. Amino acid sequence: CASSEQGFSYNEQFF.

V usage is TRBV10-3 and J usage is TRBJ1-6, with D tentatively TRBD1 (5 bases). Germline V gene data show CDR1 as ENHRY and CDR2 as SYGVKD. The CDR3 sequence is 14 residues long. Trimming pared 2 bases from V and 5 bases from J, leaving 7 bases between. CDR3 sequence reads: CAISEDSNNSPLHF. DNA for the CDR3: TGTGCCATCAGTGAGGACAGTAATAATTCACCCCTCCACTTT.

The chain employs TRBV7-2 and TRBJ2-5; TRBD1 aligns across 7 bases. There are 13 residues in the CDR3. Germline values: CDR1 SGHTA, CDR2 FQGNSA. J lost 5 bases, V lost 5 bases, and 5 bases had no gene match. The CDR3 loop is CASSGDRVETQYF. The CDR3 DNA is TGTGCCAGCAGCGGTGACAGGGTGGAGACCCAGTACTTC.

The chain carries TRBV19 and TRBJ1-2, with D maybe TRBD1 (5 bases). The CDR3 loop spans 13 amino acids. Germline CDR1 LNHDA, CDR2 SQIVND (reference sequence). Trimming removed 7 bases from V and 6 bases from J, with 15 bases in between. CDR3 nucleotides: TGTGCCAGTAACACGATGGGGGAGGATGGCTACACCTTC. Translated, it gives CASNTMGEDGYTF.

The rearrangement joins TRBV5-1 to TRBJ2-2, with a possible D match to TRBD2 (6 bases). CDR3 length equals 16 residues. Germline V CDR1 and CDR2: SGHRS, YFSETQ. The V gene lost 1 base and the J gene lost 0 bases, with 10 bases spanning the gap. The CDR3 region has the DNA TGCGCCAGCAGCTTGTGGGGGGATGCGAACACCGGGGAGCTGTTTTTT. Amino acids: CASSLWGDANTGELFF.

Concerning this clone: Additional DNA sequences in this sample encode the identical CDR3. J is TRBJ2-7 and V is TRBV18; D gene unclear. Germline V gene data show CDR1 as KGHSH and CDR2 as LQKENI. The CDR3 contains 12 residues. V lost 3 bases, J lost 3 bases, and 6 bases lay in between. CDR3 region: CASSPTVYEQYF. The CDR3 DNA sequence: TGTGCCAGCTCACCTACAGTCTACGAGCAGTACTTC.

The gene calls are TRBV7-9 and TRBJ1-1; TRBD1 matches at 7 bases. The CDR3 has 14 amino acids. The germline V gene encodes CDR1 SEHNR and CDR2 FQNEAQ (reference sequence). J lost 4 bases, V lost 6 bases, and 8 bases had no gene match. The CDR3 protein is CASRQGGGGTEAFF. DNA for the CDR3: TGTGCCAGCAGACAAGGGGGCGGCGGCACTGAAGCTTTCTTT. Looking up the rest from reference TRBV7-9 and TRBJ1-1 gives the full variable domain: DTGVSQNPRHKITKRGQNVTFRCDPISEHNRLYWYRQTLGQGPEFLTYFQNEAQLEKSRLLSDRFSAERPKGSFSTLEIQRTEQGDSAMYLCASRQGGGGTEAFFGQGTRLTVV.

The genes are TRBV19 and TRBJ2-3; 8 bases match TRBD2. CDR1 is LNHDA, CDR2 SQIVND, per germline (reference sequence). V dropped 8 bases and J dropped 3; count of bases not matched to a gene: 10. The CDR3 totals 15 residues. The CDR3: CASAPAGTSTDTQYF. DNA for the CDR3: TGTGCCAGTGCGCCGGCTGGGACTAGTACAGATACGCAGTATTTT.

V gene TRBV7-2 combines with J gene TRBJ2-2; 8 bases align to TRBD1. V was clipped by 3 bases and J by 6 bases; unmatched bases: 9. The CDR3 is made up of 16 amino acids. Germline CDR1 SGHTA, CDR2 FQGNSA. The chain's CDR3 is CASSFAQGAISGELFF. For the CDR3, the DNA is TGTGCCAGCAGCTTTGCCCAGGGGGCTATATCCGGGGAGCTGTTTTTT.

The rearrangement links TRBV3-1 (or the pseudogene TRBV3-2) to TRBJ2-7; TRBD2 matches at 7 bases. Trimming cost V 0 bases and J 5 bases; bases outside gene matches: 10. The CDR3 loop spans 16 amino acids. Germline CDR1 reads LGHDT; CDR2 reads YNNKEL (reference sequence). This CDR3 is CASSQDGRGVGNEQYF. Here the CDR3 DNA reads TGTGCCAGCAGCCAAGATGGCCGGGGGGTTGGAAACGAGCAGTACTTC.

The rearrangement joins TRBV7-2 to TRBJ2-7; no definite D call. The length of the CDR3 is 15 residues. The ends were cut back, 6 bases at V and 4 bases at J, with 19 bases in the middle. The V gene's germline CDR1 is SGHTA and CDR2 FQGNSA. CDR3 sequence: CASSYVVRPGYEQYF. CDR3 sequence (DNA): TGTGCCAGCAGTTACGTGGTCAGGCCCGGGTACGAGCAGTACTTC.

This rearrangement joins TRBV9 to TRBJ2-3; no clear D gene. From germline, CDR1 is SGDLS and CDR2 YYNGEE. V lost 0 bases to trimming and J lost 2 bases, with 19 bases between them. The CDR3 length is 18 residues. The CDR3 nucleotides are TGTGCCAGCAGCGTAGGGCGCGGAGACACCTCATCCACAGATACGCAGTATTTT. Amino acid sequence: CASSVGRGDTSSTDTQYF.

The V call is TRBV6-2 or TRBV6-3, the J call TRBJ2-7; the match to TRBD2 covers 7 bases. CDR1 MNHEY and CDR2 SVGEGT come from the germline V gene. The CDR3 totals 15 residues. After removal of 6 bases from V and 3 bases from J, the junction contained 11 bases not matched to a gene. CDR3 bases: TGTGCCAGCAGCTCCCCCGTGGCTAGCGGCTACGAGCAGTACTTC. Protein: CASSSPVASGYEQYF.

The chain couples TRBV6-6 to TRBJ2-2; 7 bases are a match to TRBD1. Germline V lookup: CDR1 MNHNY, CDR2 SVGAGI (reference sequence). This CDR3 is 16 amino acids long. With 3 bases clipped from V and 0 bases from J, the junction kept 4 bases outside the gene matches. The CDR3 region has the DNA TGTGCCAGCAGTTATCACGGGACAGCGAACACCGGGGAGCTGTTTTTT. Its translation is CASSYHGTANTGELFF.

This clone was observed a single time. This rearrangement joins TRBV2 to TRBJ2-3; the match to TRBD1 covers 8 bases. The CDR3 has 14 amino acids. CDR1 is SNHLY and CDR2 is FYNNEI in the germline V gene. With 5 bases clipped from V and 6 bases from J, the junction kept 7 bases outside the gene matches. In DNA, the CDR3 is TGTGCCAGCAGTTCGCAGGGGGCGCAGGATACGCAGTATTTT. Residues: CASSSQGAQDTQYF.

Comment on this clone: The same CDR3 arises from other DNA sequences in this sample as well. The genes are TRBV18 and TRBJ1-5; D is uncertain. Trimming cost V 2 bases and J 1 base, with 9 bases left between them. The length of the CDR3 is 15 residues. CDR1 KGHSH and CDR2 LQKENI come from the germline V gene. The CDR3 DNA follows: TGTGCCAGCTCACCAGGTACGGTGAGCAATCAGCCCCAGCATTTT. Its protein is CASSPGTVSNQPQHF.

The chain uses TRBV11-1 and TRBJ2-1; D perhaps matches TRBD2 (6 bases). The V gene lost 0 bases and the J gene lost 3 bases, with 6 bases spanning the gap. CDR1 is SGHAT, CDR2 FQDESV, per germline (reference sequence). The CDR3 extends over 14 amino acids. The CDR3 DNA is TGTGCCAGCAGCTTAGCGGGGGGCTACAATGAGCAGTTCTTC. It yields the protein CASSLAGGYNEQFF.

This clone came up a few times. The rearrangement links TRBV2 to TRBJ2-7; tentatively, D is TRBD2 (6 bases). The germline CDR1 and CDR2 sequences are SNHLY and FYNNEI. The CDR3 has 13 residues. Trimming pared 11 bases from V and 7 bases from J, leaving 21 bases between. The CDR3 here is CAYVTGRNSEQYF. The DNA of the CDR3 is TGTGCCTACGTAACTGGGAGGAATAGTGAGCAGTACTTC.

The V call is TRBV5-1, the J call TRBJ1-2, with D hard to call. This CDR3 has 14 residues. Germline V lookup: CDR1 SGHRS, CDR2 YFSETQ. The V gene lost 0 bases and the J gene lost 4 bases, with 10 bases spanning the gap. The CDR3 DNA reads as TGCGCCAGCAGCTTGGACAGCCTTCGCTATGGCTACACCTTC. Residues: CASSLDSLRYGYTF.

This chain connects TRBV4-2 to TRBJ2-3; TRBD2 agrees at 8 bases. This CDR3 comprises 17 residues. CDR1 and CDR2 from the germline V gene are LGHNA and YNFKEQ. The junction had 9 bases not matched to a gene; V was cut back by 0 bases and J by 4 bases. CDR3 region: CASSQDSAGGTADTQYF. CDR3 sequence (DNA): TGTGCCAGCAGCCAAGACAGCGCGGGGGGTACGGCAGATACGCAGTATTTT.